Below, one T cell receptor beta chain is given with its context. The antigen is undetermined. The germline V gene encodes CDR1 LGHNA and CDR2 YNFKEQ. Trimming removed 0 bases at V and 8 bases at J, with 19 bases between. This CDR3 is 16 amino acids long. Libraries were prepared by immunoSEQ multiplex PCR; TCRdb keeps only in-frame clonotypes and omits some of them. The data hold about 97,000 clones, with approximately 82% observed a single time. The source of around 2 micrograms of genomic DNA for TCR beta libraries was cryopreserved PBMCs. This sample stems from a study of cytotoxic CD8 clonotypes in ibrutinib-treated CLL. Across the whole study: It was after a median around twelve months of treatment, range 6 to 36, that response samples were taken.

Study conclusions and caveats: Clonality went higher at ibrutinib response and then dropped back toward baseline at progression. Treatment left the uncommon public clonotypes either contracted or stable in frequency.

The rearrangement uses TRBV4-2 and TRBJ1-2, with D unclear. This receptor was taken from a human donor with chronic lymphocytic leukemia. Sample: PBMCs, taken after 12 months of ibrutinib treatment. CDR3 bases: TGTGCCAGCAGCCAAGATCCGGAGGTCGCCGAGAAAGGCTACACCTTC. This gives the protein CASSQDPEVAEKGYTF.